The next 13 T cell receptor beta chains were all read from a single sample in a study of T-cell reconstitution after alpha-beta-depleted transplantation in children. This sample's TCRbeta library carried unique molecular identifier barcodes. TCRdb re-called the PCR reads with MiXCR, one entry per CDR3 protein. The sample consists of roughly 500,000 distinct CDR3 sequences, approximately 29% of them appearing once. The material was PBMCs from the stem cell graft donor, obtained from the stem cell graft. The receptors derive from a human donor who donated a stem cell graft to a child with aplastic anemia.

The gene calls are TRBV7-2 and TRBJ1-5, with D possibly TRBD1 on 6 matching bases. Germline CDR1 reads SGHTA; CDR2 reads FQGNSA. This CDR3 has 15 amino acids. V was clipped by 4 bases and J by 4 bases, with 14 bases between them. This chain's CDR3 is CASSSRQVENQPQHF. The CDR3, as DNA: TGTGCCAGCAGCTCCCGACAGGTAGAGAATCAGCCCCAGCATTTT.

This clonotype was seen a few times. The chain carries TRBV5-6 and TRBJ1-4, with unresolved D. V lost 3 bases to trimming and J lost 5 bases, with 11 bases between them. The germline V gene has CDR1 SGHDT and CDR2 YYEEEE. The CDR3 extends over 14 amino acids. CDR3 protein: CASSSRALNEKLFF. The CDR3 DNA sequence: TGTGCCAGCAGCTCCCGGGCCTTAAATGAAAAACTGTTTTTT.

This rearrangement joins TRBV20-1 to TRBJ2-5; unclear D gene. V gave up 0 bases and J gave up 1 base, with 9 bases separating them. The germline V gene encodes CDR1 DFQATT and CDR2 SNEGSKA (reference sequence). The CDR3 has 14 amino acids. CDR3 amino acids: CSAREPDTQETQYF. CDR3 DNA: TGCAGTGCTAGAGAACCCGACACCCAAGAGACCCAGTACTTC.

The chain joins TRBV24-1 to TRBJ1-5; D gene uncertain. Germline CDR1 is KGHDR and CDR2 is SFDVKD. The CDR3 sequence is 13 residues long. The ends were cut back, 5 bases at V and 4 bases at J, with 8 bases in the middle. DNA of the CDR3: TGTGCCACCAGTGGGCAACCGAATCAGCCCCAGCATTTT. Translation: CATSGQPNQPQHF.

This clonotype was counted only a few times. The chain has TRBV3-1 and TRBJ2-1; D uncertain. This CDR3 comprises 13 residues. CDR1 LGHDT and CDR2 YNNKEL come from the germline V gene (reference sequence). The germline V and J ends were trimmed by 4 bases and 15 bases, with 19 bases remaining between them. DNA for the CDR3: TGTGCCAGCAGCCTCAGAACGGGTGTTGGGTGGTTCTTC. Protein: CASSLRTGVGWFF.

The chain employs TRBV29-1 and TRBJ2-1, with a possible D match to TRBD1 (5 bases). Trimming left V 7 bases short and J 9 bases short, with 10 bases between. The CDR3 is 10 amino acids. The germline V gene has CDR1 SQVTM and CDR2 ANQGSEA. CDR3 sequence reads: CSASTVEQFF. DNA of the CDR3: TGCAGCGCCTCGACAGTTGAGCAGTTCTTC.

This clonotype was seen at least ten times. V usage is TRBV7-2 and J usage is TRBJ2-2; a weak D match, TRBD2 (5 bases). The germline CDR1 and CDR2 sequences are SGHTA and FQGNSA. The length of the CDR3 is 14 residues. The V gene lost 3 bases and the J gene lost 5 bases, with 10 bases spanning the gap. CDR3 protein: CASSFQAVTGELFF. The CDR3 DNA follows: TGTGCCAGCAGCTTTCAAGCGGTTACCGGGGAGCTGTTTTTT.

The rearrangement links TRBV5-4 to TRBJ2-2; D call uncertain. The length of the CDR3 is 15 residues. Between the trimmed V and J ends, which lost 4 bases and 3 bases, there was a span of 13 bases. Germline V lookup: CDR1 SGHNT, CDR2 YYREEE (reference sequence). The chain's CDR3 is CASSLSRPDTGELFF. The CDR3 DNA sequence: TGTGCCAGCAGCCTGAGCCGTCCGGACACCGGGGAGCTGTTTTTT.

This clonotype has a handful of counts. The J gene is TRBJ2-4, the V gene TRBV20-1; 14 bases fit TRBD2. The CDR3 is 16 residues long. The trim removed 2 bases at V and 8 bases at J, leaving 8 bases unmatched. CDR1 is DFQATT, CDR2 SNEGSKA, per germline (reference sequence). The CDR3: CSARQTSGGGGDIQYF. The CDR3, as DNA: TGCAGTGCTAGACAGACTAGCGGGGGGGGTGGCGACATTCAGTACTTC.

The CDR3, as DNA: TGTGCCAGCAGCCAAGCAGCGACTAGCGGGAGCCCCTACCAAGAGACCCAGTACTTC. Protein: CASSQAATSGSPYQETQYF. This chain uses TRBV4-2 with TRBJ2-5; 12 nucleotides line up with TRBD2. Germline lookup yields CDR1 LGHNA and CDR2 YNFKEQ. This CDR3 spans 19 amino acids. J lost 0 bases, V lost 1 base, and 9 bases had no gene match.

CDR3 DNA sequence: TGTGCCATCAGTGCGGGGGGCCAGGGAAACATTCAGTACTTC. Protein: CAISAGGQGNIQYF. The chain combines TRBV10-3 with TRBJ2-4; D is possibly TRBD2 (7 bases). Germline values: CDR1 ENHRY, CDR2 SYGVKD. V was trimmed by 4 bases and J by 6 bases, leaving 13 bases between them. CDR3 size: 14 residues.

This clonotype appeared a few times. The J gene is TRBJ1-2, the V gene TRBV5-1; D perhaps matches TRBD1 (5 bases). V was pared by 2 bases and J by 0 bases, with 8 bases between. The CDR3 contains 14 residues. Looked up from germline, CDR1 is SGHRS and CDR2 is YFSETQ. CDR3 amino acids: CASSFGHPNYGYTF. The DNA for the CDR3 is TGCGCCAGCAGCTTTGGACACCCTAACTATGGCTACACCTTC.

The genes are TRBV9 and TRBJ2-1; D uncertain. The CDR3 runs 15 residues. Germline V CDR1 and CDR2: SGDLS, YYNGEE. The V and J ends lost 3 bases and 3 bases respectively, with 13 bases between them. CDR3 protein: CASSGEHAYYNEQFF. The CDR3 nucleotides read TGTGCCAGCAGCGGCGAGCACGCATACTACAATGAGCAGTTCTTC.